This T cell receptor (beta chain) was documented in a study of cytotoxic CD8 clonotypes in ibrutinib-treated CLL. Whole-study context: Timing of response sample collection was a median around eleven months after treatment start, with a range of 6 to 36. Study results and caveats: On treatment, the uncommon public clonotypes contracted or remained stable. Sustained-remission and progressing patients' sampling times differed.

This table comes from immunoSEQ multiplex PCR, and its TCRdb copy is limited to in-frame clones, with some not included. The sample lists roughly 180,000 clones, approximately 80% occurring once. Note on this clone: Antigen unknown.

With V trimmed by 5 bases and J by 7 bases, 7 bases remained unmatched. The CDR3 covers 13 residues. Germline CDR1 is SGHNT and CDR2 is YENEEA. The rearrangement uses TRBV11-3 and TRBJ1-2; 7 positions match TRBD1. The origin of this receptor is a human donor with chronic lymphocytic leukemia. This specimen was PBMCs, taken after 24 months of ibrutinib treatment. The CDR3 region has the DNA TGTGCCAGCAGCCAGGGGGACTCTTCTGGCTACACCTTC. Translated: CASSQGDSSGYTF.